These 24 T cell receptor beta chains originate from one sample sequenced in a study of blood T cell repertoires in COVID-19. Sequenced by immunoSEQ multiplex PCR; TCRdb stores in-frame clones only, minus some. The table has about 110,000 clones, approximately 82% seen once. Material for sequencing was peripheral blood. These receptors all come from a woman at least 80 years old with acute or convalescent COVID-19.

The chain links TRBV7-8 to TRBJ2-1; 8 bases align to TRBD2. This CDR3 has 20 amino acids. From germline, CDR1 is SGHVS and CDR2 FQNEAQ. V dropped 1 base and J dropped 0; count of bases not matched to a gene: 14. As DNA, the CDR3 is TGTGCCAGCAGCTTAGTTAGGTTAGCGGGGCTTTCAGGCTCCTACAATGAGCAGTTCTTC. Translating it yields CASSLVRLAGLSGSYNEQFF.

This chain links TRBV5-8 with TRBJ2-7, with D maybe TRBD1 (8 bases). The CDR3 covers 15 residues. The V gene lost 2 bases and the J gene lost 1 base, with 13 bases spanning the gap. The germline V gene has CDR1 SGHTS and CDR2 YDEGEE. The CDR3 loop is CASSFNRGGSYEQYF. CDR3 nucleotides: TGTGCCAGCAGCTTTAACAGGGGGGGGTCCTACGAGCAGTACTTC.

V and J are TRBV7-8 and TRBJ1-1; D might be TRBD1 (6 bases). CDR1 is SGHVS and CDR2 is FQNEAQ in the germline V gene. V lost 2 bases and J 0 bases, leaving 10 bases between the germline ends. The CDR3 covers 15 residues. CDR3 region: CASSLRQGMNTEAFF. The CDR3 DNA reads TGTGCCAGCAGCTTACGGCAGGGGATGAACACTGAAGCTTTCTTT.

The gene calls are TRBV5-6 and TRBJ1-3; weak D call: TRBD1 (6 bases). The CDR3 is 15 amino acids. Germline values: CDR1 SGHDT, CDR2 YYEEEE. The V and J ends lost 2 bases and 0 bases respectively, with 9 bases between them. The CDR3 DNA sequence: TGTGCCAGCAGCTTTGACAGGAGCTCTGGAAACACCATATATTTT. Protein product: CASSFDRSSGNTIYF.

The chain links TRBV5-1 to TRBJ2-2, with D possibly being TRBD1 (6 bases). Between the trimmed V and J ends, which lost 4 bases and 4 bases, there was a span of 17 bases. Germline CDR1 is SGHRS and CDR2 is YFSETQ. The CDR3 loop spans 16 amino acids. CDR3 nucleotides: TGCGCCAGCAGCGGAAACCGGGACACCTCCACCGGGGAGCTGTTTTTT. It encodes CASSGNRDTSTGELFF.

V gene TRBV7-2 combines with J gene TRBJ1-2, with 11 bases identical to TRBD1. The germline CDR1 and CDR2 sequences are SGHTA and FQGNSA. The CDR3 has 16 amino acids. V gave up 4 bases and J gave up 7 bases; unmatched junction bases: 11. CDR3 nucleotides: TGTGCCAGCAGCTACGATCCAGGACAGGGGGCCCTTGGCTACACCTTC. Translating it yields CASSYDPGQGALGYTF.

The table lists this clone with a few counts. The chain has TRBV28 and TRBJ1-3; D gene unclear. V lost 4 bases to trimming and J lost 0 bases, with 13 bases between them. Germline CDR1 is MDHEN and CDR2 is SYDVKM. There are 16 residues in the CDR3. The CDR3 DNA sequence: TGTGCCAGCAGTTCGAGCGGACTGACCTCTGGAAACACCATATATTTT. Protein product: CASSSSGLTSGNTIYF.

The chain carries TRBV7-9 and TRBJ2-5; the match to TRBD2 covers 15 bases. The germline CDR1 and CDR2 sequences are SEHNR and FQNEAQ (reference sequence). V lost 5 bases to trimming and J lost 3 bases; unmatched junction nucleotides: 4. This CDR3 spans 16 amino acids. For the CDR3, the DNA is TGTGCCAGCAGCCAAGGACTAGCGGGGGGGAAAGAGACCCAGTACTTC. Protein product: CASSQGLAGGKETQYF.

The chain combines TRBV30 with TRBJ1-4; the D gene is possibly TRBD1 (5 bases). This CDR3 is 14 amino acids long. The germline V and J ends were trimmed by 3 bases and 2 bases, with 10 bases remaining between them. Per the germline V gene, CDR1 is GTSNPN and CDR2 is SVGIG (reference sequence). The CDR3 spells CAWRQGITNEKLFF. DNA of the CDR3: TGTGCCTGGAGGCAGGGCATCACTAATGAAAAACTGTTTTTT.

This clone was seen more than once but under ten times. V gene TRBV9 combines with J gene TRBJ1-1, with a possible D match to TRBD1 (5 bases). Germline-derived CDR1 and CDR2 are SGDLS and YYNGEE. V was shortened by 1 base and J by 5 bases, with 12 bases between the two germline ends. The CDR3 contains 14 residues. The CDR3 sequence is CASSVHLKGTEAFF. The DNA for the CDR3 is TGTGCCAGCAGCGTACACCTGAAGGGGACTGAAGCTTTCTTT.

V gene TRBV7-3 combines with J gene TRBJ2-6, with D possibly being TRBD1 (6 bases). The CDR3 consists of 22 residues. The V gene lost 5 bases and the J gene lost 0 bases, with 29 bases spanning the gap. Germline lookup yields CDR1 SGHTA and CDR2 FQGTGA. The CDR3 spells CASSAPLGTRAESLSGANVLTF. DNA of the CDR3: TGTGCCAGCAGCGCCCCCCTTGGGACAAGGGCTGAGAGCCTCTCTGGGGCCAACGTCCTGACTTTC.

This clone has only one observation. V gene TRBV7-9 combines with J gene TRBJ1-2, with 7 bases lining up with TRBD1. The CDR3 loop spans 16 amino acids. CDR1 is SEHNR and CDR2 is FQNEAQ in the germline V gene (reference sequence). J was trimmed by 0 bases and V by 5 bases; bases with no gene match: 9. The CDR3 DNA is TGTGCCAGCAGCCCAGGGGGGATTGATCCTAACTATGGCTACACCTTC. Protein: CASSPGGIDPNYGYTF.

The genes are TRBV6-6 and TRBJ1-2, with 9 bases lining up with TRBD1. V was pared by 6 bases and J by 5 bases, with 10 bases of the junction left unmatched. Germline lookup yields CDR1 MNHNY and CDR2 SVGAGI (reference sequence). The CDR3 runs to 15 residues. The CDR3 loop reads CASRLTGGEVYGYTF. CDR3 in DNA: TGTGCCAGCAGACTAACAGGGGGCGAGGTGTATGGCTACACCTTC.

This chain links TRBV5-4 with TRBJ1-4, with D perhaps TRBD1 (5 bases). V lost 4 bases, J lost 0 bases, and 10 bases lay in between. The germline V gene encodes CDR1 SGHNT and CDR2 YYREEE (reference sequence). The CDR3 contains 15 residues. The CDR3 sequence: CASSPGGATNEKLFF. Here the CDR3 DNA reads TGTGCCAGCAGCCCCGGGGGGGCAACTAATGAAAAACTGTTTTTT.

V gene TRBV18 combines with J gene TRBJ2-1; TRBD1 is a possible D gene (6 bases). CDR1 KGHSH and CDR2 LQKENI come from the germline V gene. Trimming took 2 bases from V and 0 from J, leaving 17 bases between them. This CDR3 region has 18 residues. The CDR3 region has the DNA TGTGCCAGCTCACCAGGGTGGCAGGGGTCGAGCTCCTACAATGAGCAGTTCTTC. The encoded protein is CASSPGWQGSSSYNEQFF. The variable domain in full, completed from reference TRBV18 and TRBJ2-1, reads NAGVMQNPRHLVRRRGQEARLRCSPMKGHSHVYWYRQLPEEGLKFMVYLQKENIIDESGMPKERFSAEFPKEGPSILRIQQVVRGDSAAYFCASSPGWQGSSSYNEQFFGPGTRLTVL.

V is TRBV7-9 and J is TRBJ1-2; tentative D call: TRBD1 (5 bases). The length of the CDR3 is 16 residues. Trimming cost V 2 bases and J 0 bases, with 13 bases left between them. Germline CDR1 and CDR2: SEHNR and FQNEAQ (reference sequence). CDR3 amino acids: CASSLSRAVSNYGYTF. The CDR3 coding sequence is TGTGCCAGCAGCTTATCCAGGGCGGTCTCTAACTATGGCTACACCTTC.

This clone was seen a handful of times. The chain combines TRBV27 with TRBJ2-2; 12 bases fit TRBD2. The CDR3 runs 15 residues. The ends lost 6 bases at V and 4 bases at J; junction bases unmatched: 3. CDR1 MNHEY and CDR2 SMNVEV come from the germline V gene (reference sequence). The CDR3 region is CASRLTSGSTGELFF. The CDR3 DNA sequence: TGTGCCAGCAGACTGACTAGCGGGAGCACCGGGGAGCTGTTTTTT.

The chain employs TRBV6-6 and TRBJ1-5; 8 nucleotides agree with TRBD1. The germline V gene has CDR1 MNHNY and CDR2 SVGAGI (reference sequence). The CDR3 totals 16 residues. J was trimmed by 2 bases and V by 6 bases; bases with no gene match: 9. CDR3 in amino acids: CASSLRGHEGNQPQHF. The CDR3, as DNA: TGTGCCAGCAGCCTCAGGGGGCACGAGGGCAATCAGCCCCAGCATTTT.

This clone was seen more than once but under ten times. The genes are TRBV2 and TRBJ1-4; 8 bases align to TRBD1. In germline, CDR1 is SNHLY, CDR2 FYNNEI. This CDR3 comprises 15 residues. The V segment lost 2 bases and the J segment 7 bases; nucleotides outside the gene matches: 6. The CDR3, as DNA: TGTGCCAGCAGTGAACAGGGACAGGCGGTTGAAAAACTGTTTTTT. It is translated as CASSEQGQAVEKLFF.

This clone was counted a few times. CDR3 residues: CASSPGLDPIYEQYF. The DNA of the CDR3 is TGTGCCAGCAGTCCGGGACTAGACCCCATCTACGAGCAGTACTTC. V gene TRBV6-2 or TRBV6-3 combines with J gene TRBJ2-7; TRBD2 agrees at 8 bases. V gave up 5 bases and J gave up 3 bases; unmatched junction bases: 9. This CDR3 comprises 15 residues. Germline CDR1 reads MNHEY; CDR2 reads SVGEGT.

This clone was counted only a few times. The chain carries TRBV5-1 and TRBJ2-7, with D hard to call. The germline gives CDR1 SGHRS, CDR2 YFSETQ. The CDR3 consists of 14 residues. V dropped 0 bases and J dropped 3 bases, with 10 bases sitting between them. The CDR3 DNA follows: TGCGCCAGCAGCTTGGGGCAGGAAGACTACGAGCAGTACTTC. As protein: CASSLGQEDYEQYF. Supplemented by reference TRBV5-1 and TRBJ2-7, the full variable domain reads KAGVTQTPRYLIKTRGQQVTLSCSPISGHRSVSWYQQTPGQGLQFLFEYFSETQRNKGNFPGRFSGRQFSNSRSEMNVSTLELGDSALYLCASSLGQEDYEQYFGPGTRLTVT.

The V call is TRBV3-1 (or the pseudogene TRBV3-2), the J call TRBJ2-1, with 9 positions matching TRBD2. The CDR3 loop spans 20 amino acids. The ends lost 3 bases at V and 6 bases at J; junction bases unmatched: 21. In germline, CDR1 is LGHDT, CDR2 YNNKEL (reference sequence). The DNA of the CDR3 is TGTGCCAGCAGCCAGCCCTTGGGTCTAGCGGGGCCAGAAAGGAGCAATGAGCAGTTCTTC. Its protein product is CASSQPLGLAGPERSNEQFF.

In its sample, this clone was seen a few times. V usage is TRBV3-1 (or the pseudogene TRBV3-2) and J usage is TRBJ2-7; maybe TRBD1 (5 bases). CDR1 is LGHDT, CDR2 YNNKEL, per germline (reference sequence). The CDR3 extends over 12 amino acids. With 4 bases removed from V and 5 bases from J, the gap between germline ends came to 9 bases. The CDR3 loop reads CASSPQGDEQYF. CDR3 in DNA: TGTGCCAGCAGCCCCCAGGGTGACGAGCAGTACTTC.

The V call is TRBV5-1, the J call TRBJ2-7; 7 bases are a match to TRBD1. This CDR3 is built from 13 residues. The germline gives CDR1 SGHRS, CDR2 YFSETQ. The ends lost 7 bases at V and 2 bases at J; junction bases unmatched: 6. CDR3 loop: CASGSGQTYEQYF. In DNA, the CDR3 is TGCGCCAGCGGGTCGGGACAGACCTACGAGCAGTACTTC.